Presented here are 17 T cell receptor beta chains from one specimen sequenced in a study of cytomegalovirus exposure and HLA in healthy donors. The PCR had 60 Vbeta and 13 Jbeta primers. Generated by immunoSEQ multiplex PCR, the TCRdb table keeps only in-frame clones and is missing some. The sample consists of approximately 190,000 clones, about 80% of them appearing once. Sample: PBMCs. The receptors were sampled from a woman in her forties or fifties in good health and CMV-seropositive.

This chain links TRBV10-3 with TRBJ2-7; the D gene is possibly TRBD1 (6 bases). From germline, CDR1 is ENHRY and CDR2 SYGVKD. The CDR3 is 11 residues long. Trimming cost V 11 bases and J 2 bases, with 10 bases left between them. The CDR3 loop is CASQGTYEQYF. CDR3 DNA: TGTGCCTCGCAGGGGACCTACGAGCAGTACTTC.

DNA for the CDR3: TGTGCCAGCAGTACTAGCGACGAGTCCGAGCAGTACTTC. It translates to CASSTSDESEQYF. This rearrangement joins TRBV2 to TRBJ2-7, with 7 bases that match TRBD2. Trimming at V came to 5 bases and at J to 6 bases, leaving 7 bases not matched to a gene. Germline assignment: CDR1 SNHLY and CDR2 FYNNEI. CDR3 length equals 13 residues.

The chain combines TRBV7-3 with TRBJ2-3; TRBD2 matches at 9 bases. With 2 bases clipped from V and 6 bases from J, the junction kept 9 bases outside the gene matches. Germline V gives CDR1 SGHTA, CDR2 FQGTGA. The CDR3 loop spans 16 amino acids. In DNA, the CDR3 is TGTGCCAGCAGCTTAGGGGCGGGGGGGAGGATCGATACGCAGTATTTT. Encoded protein: CASSLGAGGRIDTQYF.

This rearrangement joins TRBV4-3 to TRBJ2-5, with D perhaps TRBD2 (6 bases). The CDR3 consists of 18 residues. V was clipped by 0 bases and J by 0 bases, with 17 bases between them. CDR1 and CDR2 (germline): LGHNA, YSLEER. The CDR3 DNA follows: TGCGCCAGCAGCCAAGAATTAGCGGCTGGGGGGTACCAAGAGACCCAGTACTTC. This encodes CASSQELAAGGYQETQYF.

V and J are TRBV18 and TRBJ1-3, with D unclear. This CDR3 is built from 16 residues. CDR1 and CDR2 (germline): KGHSH, LQKENI. V was trimmed by 0 bases and J by 0 bases, leaving 9 bases between them. The CDR3 spells CASSPPSGLSGNTIYF. DNA for the CDR3: TGTGCCAGCTCACCACCTTCCGGTCTCTCTGGAAACACCATATATTTT.

The chain is built from TRBV5-1 and TRBJ2-1; D gene uncertain. Trimming stripped 0 bases from V and 12 bases from J, with 7 bases between. Germline V gene data show CDR1 as SGHRS and CDR2 as YFSETQ. The CDR3 covers 11 residues. The CDR3 is CASSLAGRQFF. CDR3 DNA: TGCGCCAGCAGCTTGGCGGGTAGGCAGTTCTTC.

The chain recombines TRBV5-5 with TRBJ2-7; TRBD1 agrees at 11 bases. Germline lookup yields CDR1 SGHKS and CDR2 YYEKEE (reference sequence). Germline trimming cut 5 bases from V and 2 bases from J; bases unmatched to any gene: 9. CDR3 length: 16 residues. CDR3 residues: CASSRTGGDYAYEQYF. Here the CDR3 DNA reads TGTGCCAGCAGTAGGACAGGGGGCGACTACGCCTACGAGCAGTACTTC. Full variable domain (missing parts from reference TRBV5-5 and TRBJ2-7): DAGVTQSPTHLIKTRGQQVTLRCSPISGHKSVSWYQQVLGQGPQFIFQYYEKEERGRGNFPDRFSARQFPNYSSELNVNALLLGDSALYLCASSRTGGDYAYEQYFGPGTRLTVT.

The chain employs TRBV5-6 and TRBJ2-3; TRBD2 is a possible D gene (5 bases). The germline V gene encodes CDR1 SGHDT and CDR2 YYEEEE. Trimming left V 0 bases short and J 4 bases short, with 15 bases between. This CDR3 is built from 16 residues. CDR3 nucleotides: TGTGCCAGCAGCTTGGGTTTATCGTCGAGGGCAGATACGCAGTATTTT. This codes for CASSLGLSSRADTQYF.

The V and J genes are TRBV4-3 and TRBJ2-1; no clear D gene. The germline gives CDR1 LGHNA, CDR2 YSLEER. CDR3 length: 15 residues. Trimming pared 4 bases from V and 7 bases from J, leaving 17 bases between. CDR3 sequence (DNA): TGCGCCAGCAGCCCCGGAGCTAGAAAAGAAAATGAGCAGTTCTTC. Protein sequence: CASSPGARKENEQFF.

V and J are TRBV6-4 and TRBJ2-7; TRBD1 matches at 10 bases. CDR3 length: 14 residues. V shed 6 bases and J 7 bases; nucleotides not matched to a gene: 9. Per the germline V gene, CDR1 is MRHNA and CDR2 is SNTAGT. CDR3 coding DNA: TGTGCCAGCAGCCTCCGGGACAGGGGTATAGAGCAGTACTTC. Translating it yields CASSLRDRGIEQYF.

The chain recombines TRBV2 with TRBJ2-1; perhaps TRBD2 as D (7 bases). Trimming cost V 7 bases and J 10 bases, with 17 bases left between them. This CDR3 comprises 13 residues. The germline CDR1 and CDR2 sequences are SNHLY and FYNNEI. CDR3 sequence: CASKGQTGGEQFF. DNA for the CDR3: TGTGCCAGCAAGGGACAAACGGGGGGAGAGCAGTTCTTC.

J is TRBJ1-3 and V is TRBV21-1. TRBV21-1 is classified as a pseudogene. The CDR3 spans 13 residues. The CDR3 DNA reads as TGTGCCAGCAGCGAGGTGAGTAGGTGCACCATATATTTT. This translates into CASSEVSRCTIYF.

This clone was seen more than once but under ten times. The chain links TRBV6-8 to TRBJ2-3, with D perhaps matching TRBD1 (5 bases). CDR3 size: 13 residues. The germline V and J ends were trimmed by 10 bases and 2 bases, with 13 bases remaining between them. Germline CDR1 and CDR2: MNHGY and SAAAGT. CDR3 in amino acids: CATRQKNTDTQYF. Here the CDR3 DNA reads TGTGCCACCAGACAGAAAAACACAGATACGCAGTATTTT.

The chain uses TRBV7-3 and TRBJ1-1; 9 bases fit TRBD1. The CDR3 runs to 13 residues. Germline V CDR1 and CDR2: SGHTA, FQGTGA. Trimming took 6 bases from V and 4 from J; bases not matched to a gene: 3. The CDR3 region has the DNA TGTGCCAGCAGGGACAGGGGAAGCACTGAAGCTTTCTTT. Amino acid sequence: CASRDRGSTEAFF.

This chain links TRBV9 with TRBJ2-3, with D perhaps matching TRBD2 (5 bases). Trimming pared 3 bases from V and 0 bases from J, leaving 17 bases between. Germline lookup yields CDR1 SGDLS and CDR2 YYNGEE. The CDR3 is 17 residues long. The CDR3 coding sequence is TGTGCCAGCAGCGCTGGAGCGGCATCTTCCAGCACAGATACGCAGTATTTT. Its translation: CASSAGAASSSTDTQYF.

The chain has TRBV19 and TRBJ1-1; possible D gene TRBD1, 5 bases. V was trimmed by 6 bases and J by 7 bases, leaving 18 bases between them. Germline values: CDR1 LNHDA, CDR2 SQIVND (reference sequence). The CDR3 is 14 amino acids. The CDR3 coding sequence is TGTGCCAGTAGCCATTCGGCGGGCGGGGGTGAAGCTTTCTTT. It codes for CASSHSAGGGEAFF.

To note about this clone: The junction shows a germline mismatch at one end, possibly a read error. The rearrangement joins TRBV7-9 to TRBJ1-2; tentative D call: TRBD1 (6 bases). Germline V lookup: CDR1 SEHNR, CDR2 FQNEAQ (reference sequence). This CDR3 is built from 12 residues. This CDR3 is CSSSWTDYGYTF. DNA for the CDR3: TGTTCCAGCAGCTGGACAGACTATGGCTACACCTTC.